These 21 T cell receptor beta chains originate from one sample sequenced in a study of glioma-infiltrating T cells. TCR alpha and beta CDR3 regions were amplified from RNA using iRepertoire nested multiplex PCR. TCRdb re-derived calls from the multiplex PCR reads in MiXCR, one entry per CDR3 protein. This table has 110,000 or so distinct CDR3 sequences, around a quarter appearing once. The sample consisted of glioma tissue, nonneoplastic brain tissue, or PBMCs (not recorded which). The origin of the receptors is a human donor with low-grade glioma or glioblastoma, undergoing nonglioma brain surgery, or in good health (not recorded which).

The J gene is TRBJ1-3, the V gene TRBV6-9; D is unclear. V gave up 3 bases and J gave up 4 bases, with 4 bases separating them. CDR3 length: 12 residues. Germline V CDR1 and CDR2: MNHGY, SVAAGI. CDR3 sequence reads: CASSYRGNTIYF. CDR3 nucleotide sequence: TGTGCCAGCAGTTACCGGGGAAACACCATATATTTT.

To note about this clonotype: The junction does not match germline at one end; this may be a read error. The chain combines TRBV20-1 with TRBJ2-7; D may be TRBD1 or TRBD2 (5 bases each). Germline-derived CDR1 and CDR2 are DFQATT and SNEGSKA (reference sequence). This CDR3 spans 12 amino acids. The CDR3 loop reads CSAFSRGAEAFF. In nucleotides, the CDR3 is TGCAGTGCTTTCTCGAGGGGCGCTGAAGCTTTCTTC.

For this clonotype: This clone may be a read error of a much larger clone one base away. CDR3 protein: CAGSQVVAGSGNTIYF. The CDR3 DNA follows: TGTGCCGGCAGCCAAGTAGTTGCAGGGAGCGGAAACACCATATATTTT. V usage is TRBV14 and J usage is TRBJ1-3; TRBD1 is a possible D gene (5 bases). This CDR3 comprises 16 residues. Looked up from germline, CDR1 is SGHDN and CDR2 is FVKESK.

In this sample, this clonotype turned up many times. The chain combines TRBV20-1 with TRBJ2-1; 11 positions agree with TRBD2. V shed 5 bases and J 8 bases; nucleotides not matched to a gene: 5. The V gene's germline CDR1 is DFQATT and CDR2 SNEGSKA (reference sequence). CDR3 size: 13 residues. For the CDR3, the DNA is TGCAGTGCTCCTAGCGGGGGGAGAGATGAGCAGTTCTTC. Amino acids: CSAPSGGRDEQFF.

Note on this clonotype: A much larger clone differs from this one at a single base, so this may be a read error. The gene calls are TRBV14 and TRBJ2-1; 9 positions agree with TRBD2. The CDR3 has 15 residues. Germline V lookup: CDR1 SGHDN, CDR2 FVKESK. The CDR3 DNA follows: TGTGCCGGCAGCCAAGATAGCGGGGGTAACAATGAGCAGTTCTTC. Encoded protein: CAGSQDSGGNNEQFF.

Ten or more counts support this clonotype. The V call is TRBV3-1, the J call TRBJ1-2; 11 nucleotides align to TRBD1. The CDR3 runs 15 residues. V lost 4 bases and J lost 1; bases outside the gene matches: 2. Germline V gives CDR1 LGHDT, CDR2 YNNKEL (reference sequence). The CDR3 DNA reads TGTGCCAGCAGCCTCGGGACAGGGGGTAACTATGGCTACACCTTC. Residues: CASSLGTGGNYGYTF.

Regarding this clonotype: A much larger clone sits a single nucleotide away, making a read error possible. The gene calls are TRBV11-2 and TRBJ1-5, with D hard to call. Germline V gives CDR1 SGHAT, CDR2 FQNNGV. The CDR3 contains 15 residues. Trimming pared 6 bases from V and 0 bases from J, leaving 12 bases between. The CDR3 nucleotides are TGTGCCAGCAGATATCAAGGACTTAGCAATCAGCCCCAGCATTTT. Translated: CASRYQGLSNQPQHF.

CDR3 DNA sequence: TGCAGCGTTGTGTATACCTCCCCTGAAGCTTTCTTT. Translation gives CSVVYTSPEAFF. The chain combines TRBV29-1 with TRBJ1-1; no firm D call. Germline lookup yields CDR1 SQVTM and CDR2 ANQGSEA. Between the trimmed V and J ends, which lost 4 bases and 6 bases, there was a span of 12 bases. This CDR3 is 12 amino acids long.

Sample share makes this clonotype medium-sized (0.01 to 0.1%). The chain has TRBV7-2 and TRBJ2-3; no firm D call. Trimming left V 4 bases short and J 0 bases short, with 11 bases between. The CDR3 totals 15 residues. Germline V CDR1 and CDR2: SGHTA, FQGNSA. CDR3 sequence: CASSSKKLSTDTQYF. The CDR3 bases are TGTGCCAGCAGCTCAAAGAAGCTTAGCACAGATACGCAGTATTTT.

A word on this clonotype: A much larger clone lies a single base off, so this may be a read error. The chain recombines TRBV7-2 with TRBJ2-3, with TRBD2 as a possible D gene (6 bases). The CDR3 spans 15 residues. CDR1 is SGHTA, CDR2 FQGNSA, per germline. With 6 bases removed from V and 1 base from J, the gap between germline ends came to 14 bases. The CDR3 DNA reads TGTGCCAGCAGACTCCGGGGGAGCGGCACAGATACGCAGTATTTT. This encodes CASRLRGSGTDTQYF.

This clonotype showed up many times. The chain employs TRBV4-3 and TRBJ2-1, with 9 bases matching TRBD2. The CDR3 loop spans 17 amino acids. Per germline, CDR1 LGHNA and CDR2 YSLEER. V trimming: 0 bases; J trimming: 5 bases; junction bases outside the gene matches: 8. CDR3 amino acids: CASSQEIQRGVNNEQFF. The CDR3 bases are TGCGCCAGCAGCCAAGAGATTCAGCGGGGGGTTAACAATGAGCAGTTCTTC.

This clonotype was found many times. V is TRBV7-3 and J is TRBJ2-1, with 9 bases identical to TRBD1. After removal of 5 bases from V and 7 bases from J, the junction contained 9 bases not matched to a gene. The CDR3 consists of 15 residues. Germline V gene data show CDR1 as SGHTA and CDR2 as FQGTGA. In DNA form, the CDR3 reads TGTGCCAGCAGCGGGGGGACAGGGCCAAGGAATGAGCAGTTCTTC. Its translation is CASSGGTGPRNEQFF.

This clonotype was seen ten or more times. In nucleotides, the CDR3 is TGCAGTGCTAGAGATCGTGGGTTTCAAAGCAATCAGCCCCAGCATTTT. Translating it yields CSARDRGFQSNQPQHF. This chain links TRBV20-1 with TRBJ1-5; D is ambiguous. The CDR3 sequence is 16 residues long. V dropped 0 bases and J dropped 1 base, with 13 bases sitting between them. CDR1 is DFQATT, CDR2 SNEGSKA, per germline (reference sequence).

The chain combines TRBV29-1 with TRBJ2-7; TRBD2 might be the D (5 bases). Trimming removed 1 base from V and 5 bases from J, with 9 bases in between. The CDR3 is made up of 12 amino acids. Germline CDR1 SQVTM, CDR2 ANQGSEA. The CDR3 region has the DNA TGCAGCGTTGAAGGGACCGGGAACGAGCAGTACTTC. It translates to CSVEGTGNEQYF.

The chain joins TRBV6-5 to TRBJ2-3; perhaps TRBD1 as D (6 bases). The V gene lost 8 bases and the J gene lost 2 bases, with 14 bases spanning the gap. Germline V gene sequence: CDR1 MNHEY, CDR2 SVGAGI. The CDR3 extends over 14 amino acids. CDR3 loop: CASQTGTDTDTQYF. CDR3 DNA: TGTGCCAGCCAAACAGGGACGGACACAGATACGCAGTATTTT.

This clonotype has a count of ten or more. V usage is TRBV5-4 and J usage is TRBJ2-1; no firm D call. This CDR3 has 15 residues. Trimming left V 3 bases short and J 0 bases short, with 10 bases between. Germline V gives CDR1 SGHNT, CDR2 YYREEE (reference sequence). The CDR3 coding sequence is TGTGCCAGCAGCTCCCGGGTGAGCTCCTACAATGAGCAGTTCTTC. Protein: CASSSRVSSYNEQFF.

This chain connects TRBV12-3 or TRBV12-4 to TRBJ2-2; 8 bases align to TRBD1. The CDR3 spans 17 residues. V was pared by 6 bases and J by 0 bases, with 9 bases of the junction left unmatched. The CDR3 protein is CASSSRDRSSNTGELFF. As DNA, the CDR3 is TGTGCCAGCAGCTCCAGGGACAGGAGCTCGAACACCGGGGAGCTGTTTTTT.

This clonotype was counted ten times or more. The CDR3 protein is CASLTRGGNSYEQYF. The CDR3 DNA follows: TGTGCCAGCCTAACCCGCGGGGGAAACTCCTACGAGCAGTACTTC. The chain has TRBV27 and TRBJ2-7; 7 nucleotides match TRBD2. Germline assignment: CDR1 MNHEY and CDR2 SMNVEV (reference sequence). The CDR3 has 15 amino acids. Losses at the gene ends were 8 bases for V and 0 bases for J; bases not matched to a gene: 10.

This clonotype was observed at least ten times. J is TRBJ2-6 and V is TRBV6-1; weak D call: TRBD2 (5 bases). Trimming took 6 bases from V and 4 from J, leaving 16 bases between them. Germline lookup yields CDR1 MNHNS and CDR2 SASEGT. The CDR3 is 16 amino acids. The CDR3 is CASSFSLASGANVLTF. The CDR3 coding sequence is TGTGCCAGCAGCTTTTCCCTAGCTTCAGGGGCCAACGTCCTGACTTTC.

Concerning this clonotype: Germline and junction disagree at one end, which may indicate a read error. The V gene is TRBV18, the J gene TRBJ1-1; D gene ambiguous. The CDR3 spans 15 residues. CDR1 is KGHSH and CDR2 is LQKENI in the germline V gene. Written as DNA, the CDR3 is TGTGCCGGCTCACCCTCATTGACGGTGAGCACTGAAGCTTTCTTT. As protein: CAGSPSLTVSTEAFF.

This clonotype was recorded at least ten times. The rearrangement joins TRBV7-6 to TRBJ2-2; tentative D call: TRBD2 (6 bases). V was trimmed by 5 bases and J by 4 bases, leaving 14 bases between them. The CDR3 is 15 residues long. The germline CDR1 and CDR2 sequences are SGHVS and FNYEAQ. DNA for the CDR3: TGTGCCAGCAGCCGCGGGGCCCTGAGCACCGGGGAGCTGTTTTTT. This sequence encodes CASSRGALSTGELFF.